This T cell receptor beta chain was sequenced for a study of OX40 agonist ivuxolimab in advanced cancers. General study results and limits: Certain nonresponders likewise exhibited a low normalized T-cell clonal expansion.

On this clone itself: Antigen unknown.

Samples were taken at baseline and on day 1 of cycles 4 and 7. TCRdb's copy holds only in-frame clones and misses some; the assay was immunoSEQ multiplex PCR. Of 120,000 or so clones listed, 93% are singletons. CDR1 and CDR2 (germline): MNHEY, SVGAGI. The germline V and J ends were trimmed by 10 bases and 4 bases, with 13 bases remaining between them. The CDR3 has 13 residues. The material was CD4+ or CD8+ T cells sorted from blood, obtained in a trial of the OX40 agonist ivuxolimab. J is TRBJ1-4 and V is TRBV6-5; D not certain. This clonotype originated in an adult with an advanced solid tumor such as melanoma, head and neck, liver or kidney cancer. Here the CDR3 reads CATRAPFNEKLFF. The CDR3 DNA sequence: TGTGCCACCCGGGCGCCCTTTAATGAAAAACTGTTTTTT.